Below are 29 T cell receptor beta chains sequenced from a single sample in a study of T cells after yellow fever vaccination. Each CDR3 protein gets one entry after TCRdb re-called the 5' RACE reads with MiXCR. This sample has 450,000 to 550,000 distinct CDR3 sequences, with around a fifth found just once. Sample: PBMCs, taken approximately 20 days after the first yellow fever vaccination. These receptor sequences come from a man younger than 35 who received the YFV17D yellow fever vaccine.

The rearrangement links TRBV30 to TRBJ1-5, with TRBD1 as a possible D gene (6 bases). The CDR3 length is 14 residues. Germline-derived CDR1 and CDR2 are GTSNPN and SVGIG (reference sequence). V gave up 2 bases and J gave up 8 bases, with 16 bases separating them. The DNA of the CDR3 is TGTGCCTGGAGTCCAGGGGCCCCGAGGGAGCCCCAGCATTTT. As protein: CAWSPGAPREPQHF.

This clonotype has a count of ten or more. The chain employs TRBV5-1 and TRBJ1-1, with a tentative D call TRBD1 (6 bases). Trimming shortened V by 0 bases and J by 6 bases, and 12 bases separated the two germline ends. This CDR3 spans 14 amino acids. Germline CDR1 is SGHRS and CDR2 is YFSETQ. As DNA, the CDR3 is TGCGCCAGCAGCTTGGGCACAGGGAGGGCTGAAGCTTTCTTT. The encoded protein is CASSLGTGRAEAFF.

In this sample, this clonotype turned up a few times. This chain's CDR3 is CATRDRRGGTLHF. In DNA, the CDR3 is TGTGCCACAAGGGACCGCCGAGGTGGGACCCTCCACTTT. The rearrangement uses TRBV12-3 or TRBV12-4 and TRBJ1-6; D might be TRBD1 (5 bases). The CDR3 is 13 residues long. Trimming removed 10 bases at V and 14 bases at J, with 21 bases between.

This clonotype has a handful of counts. The chain employs TRBV7-9 and TRBJ2-3; D may be TRBD1 (6 bases). CDR3 length: 14 residues. V was trimmed by 2 bases and J by 6 bases, leaving 12 bases between them. Germline V lookup: CDR1 SEHNR, CDR2 FQNEAQ (reference sequence). The CDR3 is CASSLSAGVDTQYF. Written as DNA, the CDR3 is TGTGCCAGCAGCTTATCGGCAGGGGTTGATACGCAGTATTTT.

The gene calls are TRBV3-1 and TRBJ2-5; 8 bases agree with TRBD1. Germline V gene lookup returns CDR1 LGHDT and CDR2 YNNKEL (reference sequence). J lost 5 bases, V lost 6 bases, and 8 bases had no gene match. The CDR3 totals 14 residues. CDR3 sequence: CASSPQGAGETQYF. In DNA, the CDR3 is TGTGCCAGCAGTCCCCAGGGGGCGGGGGAGACCCAGTACTTC.

This clonotype was seen a few times. The V gene is TRBV7-9, the J gene TRBJ2-1; no clear D gene. The CDR3 totals 12 residues. Germline CDR1 is SEHNR and CDR2 is FQNEAQ (reference sequence). The V end was cut by 4 bases, the J end by 10 bases, with 11 bases between. CDR3 residues: CASSSRKGEQFF. CDR3 nucleotides: TGTGCCAGCAGCTCCCGGAAGGGAGAGCAGTTCTTC.

This clonotype was seen many times. V gene TRBV7-2 combines with J gene TRBJ1-1; 8 nucleotides line up with TRBD1. Germline CDR1 reads SGHTA; CDR2 reads FQGNSA. This CDR3 has 14 residues. J was trimmed by 0 bases and V by 4 bases; bases with no gene match: 1. In DNA, the CDR3 is TGTGCCAGCAGCTGGACAGGGATGAACACTGAAGCTTTCTTT. This translates into CASSWTGMNTEAFF.

In this sample, this clonotype turned up a few times. The V gene is TRBV20-1, the J gene TRBJ1-1, with 10 bases lining up with TRBD1. CDR3 size: 15 residues. V trimming: 0 bases; J trimming: 3 bases; junction bases outside the gene matches: 4. Germline loops: CDR1 DFQATT, CDR2 SNEGSKA (reference sequence). In DNA, the CDR3 is TGCAGTGCTAGAGATCGACAGGGGGCGTACACTGAAGCTTTCTTT. It codes for CSARDRQGAYTEAFF.

This sequence joins TRBV6-2 or TRBV6-3 and TRBJ2-7, with D perhaps matching TRBD1 (6 bases). The germline V gene has CDR1 MNHEY and CDR2 SVGEGT. Between the trimmed V and J ends, which lost 0 bases and 2 bases, there was a span of 14 bases. The CDR3 contains 16 residues. CDR3 DNA: TGTGCCAGCAGTTACTCGTCATACAGGGCAGCCTACGAGCAGTACTTC. Translating it yields CASSYSSYRAAYEQYF.

The chain is built from TRBV28 and TRBJ1-2; tentative D call: TRBD1 (5 bases). The CDR3 is 12 residues long. V lost 7 bases and J lost 4, with 10 bases in between. CDR1 and CDR2 (germline): MDHEN, SYDVKM. The CDR3: CASIEQGYGYTF. The CDR3 DNA reads TGTGCCAGCATTGAGCAGGGCTATGGCTACACCTTC.

This clonotype has a count of ten or more. V is TRBV9 and J is TRBJ2-7, with 7 bases that match TRBD2. Germline loops: CDR1 SGDLS, CDR2 YYNGEE. This CDR3 comprises 15 residues. After removal of 0 bases from V and 1 base from J, the junction contained 4 bases not matched to a gene. Here the CDR3 reads CASSVEPAGSYEQYF. DNA for the CDR3: TGTGCCAGCAGCGTAGAGCCAGCGGGGTCCTACGAGCAGTACTTC.

This clonotype was counted between two and nine times. The chain recombines TRBV6-1 with TRBJ2-5, with D possibly being TRBD1 (6 bases). The CDR3 is 14 residues long. CDR1 MNHNS and CDR2 SASEGT come from the germline V gene. V shed 7 bases and J shed 3 bases, with 15 bases lying between them. CDR3 region: CASKTDSTKETQYF. CDR3 DNA: TGTGCCAGCAAGACGGACAGTACGAAAGAGACCCAGTACTTC.

This chain uses TRBV5-4 with TRBJ2-7; 9 nucleotides agree with TRBD1. Germline loops: CDR1 SGHNT, CDR2 YYREEE (reference sequence). The ends lost 4 bases at V and 2 bases at J; junction bases unmatched: 7. This CDR3 contains 15 residues. This CDR3 is CASSDYRGQAYEQYF. The CDR3 DNA sequence: TGTGCCAGCAGCGATTACAGGGGGCAGGCCTACGAGCAGTACTTC. The entire variable domain, with the rest obtained from reference TRBV5-4 and TRBJ2-7, is as follows: ETGVTQSPTHLIKTRGQQVTLRCSSQSGHNTVSWYQQALGQGPQFIFQYYREEENGRGNFPPRFSGLQFPNYSSELNVNALELDDSALYLCASSDYRGQAYEQYFGPGTRLTVT.

The chain couples TRBV27 to TRBJ2-3; 8 bases are shared with TRBD2. Germline V gene data show CDR1 as MNHEY and CDR2 as SMNVEV (reference sequence). With 8 bases clipped from V and 4 bases from J, the junction kept 5 bases outside the gene matches. This CDR3 spans 13 amino acids. The DNA of the CDR3 is TGTGCCAGCGGCGGGGGGCGCGCAGATACGCAGTATTTT. Translated, it gives CASGGGRADTQYF.

This clonotype was recorded a few times. The gene calls are TRBV28 and TRBJ2-7, with D perhaps TRBD2 (6 bases). In germline, CDR1 is MDHEN, CDR2 SYDVKM. The V gene lost 5 bases and the J gene lost 4 bases, with 9 bases spanning the gap. This CDR3 spans 12 amino acids. CDR3 sequence (DNA): TGTGCCAGCAGTGAGGGGAGGTACGAGCAGTACGTC. Protein sequence: CASSEGRYEQYV.

In this sample, this clonotype turned up a few times. V and J are TRBV2 and TRBJ1-6; D is undetermined. The CDR3 has 15 residues. Trimming took off 7 bases at V and 5 bases at J, with 15 bases between the two ends. Germline V gives CDR1 SNHLY, CDR2 FYNNEI. CDR3 in amino acids: CASKKEQDDNSPLHF. The CDR3 bases are TGTGCCAGCAAGAAGGAGCAGGATGATAATTCACCCCTCCACTTT.

This rearrangement joins TRBV2 to TRBJ1-5, with D tentatively TRBD1 (6 bases). The V gene lost 1 base and the J gene lost 2 bases, with 9 bases spanning the gap. Germline V gene lookup returns CDR1 SNHLY and CDR2 FYNNEI. The CDR3 length is 15 residues. CDR3 DNA: TGTGCCAGCAGTGAAGAATCAGGGGGCAATCAGCCCCAGCATTTT. The encoded protein is CASSEESGGNQPQHF.

This clonotype showed up just a few times. V and J are TRBV20-1 and TRBJ2-1, with D perhaps TRBD1 or TRBD2 (5 bases each). V lost 7 bases and J lost 0, with 10 bases in between. From germline, CDR1 is DFQATT and CDR2 SNEGSKA (reference sequence). The CDR3 runs to 13 residues. CDR3 DNA: TGCAGTGTGTCCGGGACCTCCTACAATGAGCAGTTCTTC. This sequence encodes CSVSGTSYNEQFF.

The V gene is TRBV20-1, the J gene TRBJ1-2, with D possibly being TRBD1 (6 bases). The CDR3 covers 14 residues. Looked up from germline, CDR1 is DFQATT and CDR2 is SNEGSKA (reference sequence). The V and J ends lost 5 bases and 3 bases respectively, with 16 bases between them. The CDR3 nucleotides are TGCAGTGCTGACCCCCAGGGGCTGGACTATGGCTACACCTTC. This gives the protein CSADPQGLDYGYTF.

The V and J genes are TRBV11-2 and TRBJ2-7; TRBD1 aligns across 8 bases. Trimming removed 1 base from V and 1 base from J; junction bases left unmatched: 6. CDR1 is SGHAT and CDR2 is FQNNGV in the germline V gene. The CDR3 spans 16 residues. In DNA, the CDR3 is TGTGCCAGCAGCTTAGCAACAGGACAGGGATCCTACGAGCAGTACTTC. Encoded protein: CASSLATGQGSYEQYF.

This clonotype was seen more than once but under ten times. The chain uses TRBV27 and TRBJ2-7; the D gene is possibly TRBD2 (5 bases). The CDR3 is 13 amino acids. Germline CDR1 reads MNHEY; CDR2 reads SMNVEV (reference sequence). The V gene lost 5 bases and the J gene lost 3 bases, with 11 bases spanning the gap. Here the CDR3 reads CASSASEGYEQYF. The CDR3 bases are TGTGCCAGCAGTGCATCAGAGGGCTACGAGCAGTACTTC.

The rearrangement uses TRBV5-1 and TRBJ2-7, with 9 bases fitting TRBD1. V shed 0 bases, J shed 5 bases, and the junction held 6 bases outside the gene matches. CDR1 and CDR2 from the germline V gene are SGHRS and YFSETQ. The CDR3 sequence is 15 residues long. The CDR3 sequence: CASSLALQGANEQYF. In nucleotides, the CDR3 is TGCGCCAGCAGCTTGGCCCTACAGGGGGCCAACGAGCAGTACTTC.

This clonotype was counted between two and nine times. The chain joins TRBV18 to TRBJ2-7, with TRBD2 as a possible D gene (5 bases). The CDR3 sequence is 13 residues long. Trimming removed 2 bases from V and 5 bases from J, with 10 bases in between. Germline CDR1 and CDR2: KGHSH and LQKENI. The CDR3 protein is CASSPSAGDEQYF. The CDR3 DNA reads TGTGCCAGCTCACCATCCGCCGGGGACGAGCAGTACTTC.

The rearrangement links TRBV15 to TRBJ2-1, with D perhaps TRBD1 or TRBD2 (6 bases each). The germline V and J ends were trimmed by 7 bases and 8 bases, with 15 bases remaining between them. The CDR3 covers 13 residues. Germline CDR1 and CDR2: LNHNV and YYDKDF (reference sequence). CDR3 protein: CATTSWGADEQFF. CDR3 coding DNA: TGTGCCACCACCAGCTGGGGGGCAGATGAGCAGTTCTTC.

This clonotype was seen more than once but under ten times. The chain has TRBV6-2 or TRBV6-3 and TRBJ2-3; no definite D call. The CDR3 runs 14 residues. Germline assignment: CDR1 MNHEY and CDR2 SVGEGT. V was trimmed by 7 bases and J by 6 bases, leaving 17 bases between them. CDR3 amino acids: CASKTSRPTDTQYF. For the CDR3, the DNA is TGTGCCAGCAAAACCTCCCGGCCGACGGATACGCAGTATTTT.

In DNA form, the CDR3 reads TGTGCCAGCAGTTACCTTGTACTAGCGGGGGGGGACAATGAGCAGTTCTTC. This sequence encodes CASSYLVLAGGDNEQFF. The chain joins TRBV6-5 to TRBJ2-1; 13 bases match TRBD2. Per the germline V gene, CDR1 is MNHEY and CDR2 is SVGAGI. This CDR3 has 17 amino acids. Trimming removed 2 bases from V and 5 bases from J; junction bases left unmatched: 6.

This clonotype turned up a few times. J is TRBJ2-2 and V is TRBV7-9; 8 bases agree with TRBD2. The germline CDR1 and CDR2 sequences are SEHNR and FQNEAQ (reference sequence). V lost 5 bases, J lost 3 bases, and 5 bases stayed unmatched. The CDR3 runs to 15 residues. CDR3: CASSPGGGDTGELFF. The DNA of the CDR3 is TGTGCCAGCAGCCCGGGGGGGGGCGACACCGGGGAGCTGTTTTTT. Variable domain in full (rest from reference TRBV7-9 and TRBJ2-2): DTGVSQNPRHKITKRGQNVTFRCDPISEHNRLYWYRQTLGQGPEFLTYFQNEAQLEKSRLLSDRFSAERPKGSFSTLEIQRTEQGDSAMYLCASSPGGGDTGELFFGEGSRLTVL.

This chain joins TRBV10-3 and TRBJ1-1; perhaps TRBD1 as D (5 bases). V was clipped by 7 bases and J by 6 bases, with 9 bases between them. This CDR3 spans 11 amino acids. From germline, CDR1 is ENHRY and CDR2 SYGVKD. The CDR3 DNA reads as TGTGCCATCACCGGGGGATCTGAAGCTTTCTTT. This codes for CAITGGSEAFF.

This clonotype was observed a handful of times. In DNA form, the CDR3 reads TGTGCCAGCAGTTTCCCCTCTTCTGGGGCCAACGTCCTGACTTTC. It specifies CASSFPSSGANVLTF. This chain connects TRBV6-2 or TRBV6-3 to TRBJ2-6; the D is unclear. This CDR3 has 15 residues. V was pared by 4 bases and J by 1 base, with 8 bases between. Germline CDR1 MNHEY, CDR2 SVGEGT.